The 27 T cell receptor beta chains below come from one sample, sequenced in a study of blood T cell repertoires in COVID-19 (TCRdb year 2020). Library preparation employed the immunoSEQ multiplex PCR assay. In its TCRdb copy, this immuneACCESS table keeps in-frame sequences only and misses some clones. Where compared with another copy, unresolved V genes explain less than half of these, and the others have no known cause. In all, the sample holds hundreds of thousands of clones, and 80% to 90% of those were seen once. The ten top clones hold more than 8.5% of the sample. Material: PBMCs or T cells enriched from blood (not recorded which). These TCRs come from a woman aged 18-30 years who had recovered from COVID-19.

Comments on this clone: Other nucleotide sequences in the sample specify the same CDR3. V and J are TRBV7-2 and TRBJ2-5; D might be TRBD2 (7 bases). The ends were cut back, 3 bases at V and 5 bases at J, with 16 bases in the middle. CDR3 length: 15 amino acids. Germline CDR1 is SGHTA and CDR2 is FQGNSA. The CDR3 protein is CASSFQRGGGETQYF. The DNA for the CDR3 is TGTGCCAGCAGCTTCCAGCGGGGAGGGGGGGAGACCCAGTACTTC.

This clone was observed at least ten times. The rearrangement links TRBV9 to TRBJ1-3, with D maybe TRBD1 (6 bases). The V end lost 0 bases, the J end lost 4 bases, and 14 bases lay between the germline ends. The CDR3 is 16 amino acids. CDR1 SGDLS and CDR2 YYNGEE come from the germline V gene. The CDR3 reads CASSVAPTGVGNTIYF. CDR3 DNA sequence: TGTGCCAGCAGCGTAGCCCCGACAGGTGTCGGAAACACCATATATTTT.

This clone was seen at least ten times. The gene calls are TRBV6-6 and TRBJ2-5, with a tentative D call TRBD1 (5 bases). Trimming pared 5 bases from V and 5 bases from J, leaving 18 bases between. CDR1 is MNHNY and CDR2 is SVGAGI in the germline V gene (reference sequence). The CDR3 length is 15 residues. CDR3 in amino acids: CASSPASWGRETQYF. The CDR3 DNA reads TGTGCCAGCAGTCCCGCTTCATGGGGCCGGGAGACCCAGTACTTC.

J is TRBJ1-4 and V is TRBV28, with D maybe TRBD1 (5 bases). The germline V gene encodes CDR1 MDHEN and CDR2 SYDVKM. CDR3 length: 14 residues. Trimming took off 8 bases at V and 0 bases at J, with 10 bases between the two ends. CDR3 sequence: CASGSTATNEKLFF. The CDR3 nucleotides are TGTGCCAGCGGATCGACAGCAACTAATGAAAAACTGTTTTTT.

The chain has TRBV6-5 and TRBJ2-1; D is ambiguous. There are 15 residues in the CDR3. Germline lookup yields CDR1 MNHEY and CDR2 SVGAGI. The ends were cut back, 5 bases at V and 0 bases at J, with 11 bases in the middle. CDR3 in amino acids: CASSLDGTSYNEQFF. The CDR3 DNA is TGTGCCAGCAGTCTAGACGGCACCTCCTACAATGAGCAGTTCTTC.

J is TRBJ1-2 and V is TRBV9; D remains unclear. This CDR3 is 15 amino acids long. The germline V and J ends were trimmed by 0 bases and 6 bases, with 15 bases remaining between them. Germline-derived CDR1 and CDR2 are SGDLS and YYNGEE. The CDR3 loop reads CASSVAVGSRNGYTF. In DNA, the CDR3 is TGTGCCAGCAGCGTAGCTGTGGGGAGTAGGAATGGCTACACCTTC.

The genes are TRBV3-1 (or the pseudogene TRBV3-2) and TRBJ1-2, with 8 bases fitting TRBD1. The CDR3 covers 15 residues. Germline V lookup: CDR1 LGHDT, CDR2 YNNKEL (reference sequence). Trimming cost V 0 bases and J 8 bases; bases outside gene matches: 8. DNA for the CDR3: TGTGCCAGCAGCCAAGACTCAGGGGGCGCGGGGGGCTACACCTTC. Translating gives CASSQDSGGAGGYTF.

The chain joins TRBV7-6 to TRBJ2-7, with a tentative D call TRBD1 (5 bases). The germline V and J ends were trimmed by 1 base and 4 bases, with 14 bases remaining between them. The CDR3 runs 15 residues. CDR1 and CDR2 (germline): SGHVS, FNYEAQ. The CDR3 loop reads CASSLVGAVEYEQYF. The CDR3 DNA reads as TGTGCCAGCAGCTTAGTTGGGGCCGTCGAGTACGAGCAGTACTTC.

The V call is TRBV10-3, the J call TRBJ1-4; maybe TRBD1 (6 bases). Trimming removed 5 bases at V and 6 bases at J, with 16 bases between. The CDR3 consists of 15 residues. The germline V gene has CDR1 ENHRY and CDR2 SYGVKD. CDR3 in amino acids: CAISSSGTLDEKLFF. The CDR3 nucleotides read TGTGCCATCAGTTCTTCCGGGACACTGGATGAAAAACTGTTTTTT.

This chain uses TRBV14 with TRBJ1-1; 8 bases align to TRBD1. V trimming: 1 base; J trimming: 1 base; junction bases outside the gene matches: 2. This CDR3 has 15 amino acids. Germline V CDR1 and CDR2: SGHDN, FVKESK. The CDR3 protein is CASSQGQGPNTEAFF. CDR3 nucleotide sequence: TGTGCCAGCAGCCAAGGACAGGGGCCGAACACTGAAGCTTTCTTT. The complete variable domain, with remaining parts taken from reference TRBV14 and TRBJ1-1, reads EAGVTQFPSHSVIEKGQTVTLRCDPISGHDNLYWYRRVMGKEIKFLLHFVKESKQDESGMPNNRFLAERTGGTYSTLKVQPAELEDSGVYFCASSQGQGPNTEAFFGQGTRLTVV.

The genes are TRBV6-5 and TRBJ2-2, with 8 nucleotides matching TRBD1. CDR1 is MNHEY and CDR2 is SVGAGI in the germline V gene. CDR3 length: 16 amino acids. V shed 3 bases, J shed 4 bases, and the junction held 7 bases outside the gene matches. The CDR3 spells CASSYQQGGFTGELFF. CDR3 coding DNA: TGTGCCAGCAGTTATCAACAGGGGGGCTTCACCGGGGAGCTGTTTTTT.

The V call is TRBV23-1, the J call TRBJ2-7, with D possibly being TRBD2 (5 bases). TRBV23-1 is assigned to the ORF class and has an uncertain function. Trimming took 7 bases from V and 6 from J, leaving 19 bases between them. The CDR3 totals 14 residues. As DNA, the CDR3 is TGCGCCAGCACTTCTAGACGAGGGTGCGGCGAGCAGTACTTC. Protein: CASTSRRGCGEQYF.

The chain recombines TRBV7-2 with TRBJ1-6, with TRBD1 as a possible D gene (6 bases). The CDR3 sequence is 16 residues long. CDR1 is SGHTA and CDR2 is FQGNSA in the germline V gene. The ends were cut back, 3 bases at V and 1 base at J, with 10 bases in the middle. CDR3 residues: CASSLTGTSYNSPLHF. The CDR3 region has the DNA TGTGCCAGCAGCTTGACCGGGACATCCTATAATTCACCCCTCCACTTT.

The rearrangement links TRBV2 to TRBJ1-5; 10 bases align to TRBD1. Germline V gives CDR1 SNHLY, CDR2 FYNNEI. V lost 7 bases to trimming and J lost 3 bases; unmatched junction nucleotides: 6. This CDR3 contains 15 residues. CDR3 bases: TGTGCCAGCAAACCGACAGGGGGCCACAATCAGCCCCAGCATTTT. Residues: CASKPTGGHNQPQHF.

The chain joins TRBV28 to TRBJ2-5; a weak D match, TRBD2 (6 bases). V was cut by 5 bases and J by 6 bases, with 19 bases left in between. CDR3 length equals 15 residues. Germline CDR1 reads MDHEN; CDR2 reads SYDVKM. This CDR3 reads CASSLSGVRGKTQYF. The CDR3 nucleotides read TGTGCCAGCAGTCTATCGGGGGTTCGCGGTAAGACCCAGTACTTC.

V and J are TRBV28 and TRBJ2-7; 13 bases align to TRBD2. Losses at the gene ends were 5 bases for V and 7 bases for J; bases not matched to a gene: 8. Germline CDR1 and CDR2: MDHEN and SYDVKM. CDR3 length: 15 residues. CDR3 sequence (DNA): TGTGCCAGCAGTGTCCCCGGACTAGCGGGAGAGGAGCAGTACTTC. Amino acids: CASSVPGLAGEEQYF.

DNA of the CDR3: TGTGCCAGCTCATCGAGGGTAACTGAAGCTTTCTTT. Its translation is CASSSRVTEAFF. V gene TRBV18 combines with J gene TRBJ1-1; D remains ambiguous. This CDR3 is built from 12 residues. The germline gives CDR1 KGHSH, CDR2 LQKENI. The germline V and J ends were trimmed by 5 bases and 5 bases, with 9 bases remaining between them.

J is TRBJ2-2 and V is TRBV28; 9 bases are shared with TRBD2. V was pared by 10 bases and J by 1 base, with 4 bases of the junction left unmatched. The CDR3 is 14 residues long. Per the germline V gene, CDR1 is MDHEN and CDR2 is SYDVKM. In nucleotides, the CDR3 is TGTGCCACCCCGACTAGCGGGAACACCGGGGAGCTGTTTTTT. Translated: CATPTSGNTGELFF.

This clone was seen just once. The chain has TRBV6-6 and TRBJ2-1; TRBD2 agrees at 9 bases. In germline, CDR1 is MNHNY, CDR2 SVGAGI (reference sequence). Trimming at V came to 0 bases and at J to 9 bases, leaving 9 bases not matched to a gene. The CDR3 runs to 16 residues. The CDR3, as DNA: TGTGCCAGCAGTTACTCTCTAGCGGGATTATCGGGTGAGCAGTTCTTC. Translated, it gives CASSYSLAGLSGEQFF.

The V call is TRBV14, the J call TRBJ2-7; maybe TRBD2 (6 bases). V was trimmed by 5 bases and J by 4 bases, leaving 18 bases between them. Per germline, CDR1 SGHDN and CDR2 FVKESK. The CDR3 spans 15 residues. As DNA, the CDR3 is TGTGCCAGCAGCTTGGACTACATGAGGACTTACGAGCAGTACTTC. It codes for CASSLDYMRTYEQYF.

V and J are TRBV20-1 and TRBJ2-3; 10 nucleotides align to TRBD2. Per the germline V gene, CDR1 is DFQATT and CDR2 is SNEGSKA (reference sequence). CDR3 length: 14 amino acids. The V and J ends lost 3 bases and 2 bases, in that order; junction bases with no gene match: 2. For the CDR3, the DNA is TGCAGTGCTAGTCTAGCGGGGGACACAGATACGCAGTATTTT. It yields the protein CSASLAGDTDTQYF.

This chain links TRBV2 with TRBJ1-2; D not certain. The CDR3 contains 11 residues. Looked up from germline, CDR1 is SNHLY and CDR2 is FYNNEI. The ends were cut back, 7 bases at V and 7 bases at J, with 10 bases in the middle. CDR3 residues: CASNSFGGYTF. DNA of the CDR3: TGTGCCAGCAACAGTTTTGGTGGCTACACCTTC.

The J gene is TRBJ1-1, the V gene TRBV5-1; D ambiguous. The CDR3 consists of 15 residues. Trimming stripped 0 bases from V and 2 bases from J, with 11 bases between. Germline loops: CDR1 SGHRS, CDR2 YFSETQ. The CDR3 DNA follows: TGCGCCAGCAGCTTGGGGTCGGGGTTAAACACTGAAGCTTTCTTT. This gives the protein CASSLGSGLNTEAFF.

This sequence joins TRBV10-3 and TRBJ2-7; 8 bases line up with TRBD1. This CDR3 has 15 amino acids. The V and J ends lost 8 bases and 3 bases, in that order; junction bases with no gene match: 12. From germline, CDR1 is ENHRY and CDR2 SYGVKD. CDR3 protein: CAIAAGLGQGYEQYF. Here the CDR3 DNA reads TGTGCCATCGCCGCCGGTCTCGGACAGGGCTACGAGCAGTACTTC.

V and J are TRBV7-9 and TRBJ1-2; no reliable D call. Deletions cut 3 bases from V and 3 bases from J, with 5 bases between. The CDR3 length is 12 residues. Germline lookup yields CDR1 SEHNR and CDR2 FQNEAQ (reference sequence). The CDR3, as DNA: TGTGCCAGCAGCTTCTATCACTATGGCTACACCTTC. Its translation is CASSFYHYGYTF.

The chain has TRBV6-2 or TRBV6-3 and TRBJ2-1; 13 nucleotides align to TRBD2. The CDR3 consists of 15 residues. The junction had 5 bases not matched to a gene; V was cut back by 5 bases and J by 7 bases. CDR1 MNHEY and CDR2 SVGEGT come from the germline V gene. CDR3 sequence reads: CASSPLAGGGNEQFF. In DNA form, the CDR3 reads TGTGCCAGCAGTCCACTAGCGGGAGGGGGGAATGAGCAGTTCTTC.

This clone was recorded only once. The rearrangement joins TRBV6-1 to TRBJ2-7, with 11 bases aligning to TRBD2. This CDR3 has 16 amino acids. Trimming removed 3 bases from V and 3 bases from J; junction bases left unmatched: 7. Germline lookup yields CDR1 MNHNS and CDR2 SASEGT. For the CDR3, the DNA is TGTGCCAGCAGTGACAGACTAGCGGGGCCTCACTACGAGCAGTACTTC. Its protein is CASSDRLAGPHYEQYF.